This is a list of T cell receptor beta chains from one sample in a study of cytomegalovirus exposure and HLA in healthy donors. The method was immunoSEQ multiplex PCR; TCRdb's version includes in-frame clones alone and lacks a portion of them. This table has about 250,000 clones, roughly nine tenths appearing once. Specimen: PBMCs. Receptors originate from a man younger than 35 in good health and CMV-seropositive. The conserved cysteine and the conserved F or W are not part of the CDR3 here. A D gene is named only where the DNA matches it firmly.

cdr3_aa j_call d_call v_call
ASSYSSVSWDGYT TRBJ1-2 NA TRBV6-5
ASSLLAGWADTQY TRBJ2-3 TRBD2 TRBV27
ASSFGDRGSGEQF TRBJ2-1 TRBD1 TRBV28
ATDQGRNTEAF TRBJ1-1 NA TRBV2
ASSQGLAGNPRYNEQF TRBJ2-1 TRBD2 TRBV4-1
ASSLADEQF TRBJ2-1 NA TRBV27
ASSLRRSRNEQF TRBJ2-1 NA TRBV7-2
ASSALPGGGSSYNEQF TRBJ2-1 NA TRBV2
ASSPLGQGVMGNTIY TRBJ1-3 TRBD1 TRBV18
ASSPSPTSSYEQY TRBJ2-7 NA TRBV7-6
ASSQGTSNTGELF TRBJ2-2 NA TRBV4-1
ASTPRVGSYGYT TRBJ1-2 NA TRBV27
ASRPGGPSSYNEQF TRBJ2-1 NA TRBV7-9
ASRRPRATYNEQF TRBJ2-1 NA TRBV27
ASTYTDTQY TRBJ2-3 NA TRBV2
ASFPLGGRTEAF TRBJ1-1 NA TRBV27
ASSGDGRYNEQF TRBJ2-1 NA TRBV6-1
ASSVLTSLHYEQF TRBJ2-1 NA TRBV2
ASSGGLTLKSSYNEQF TRBJ2-1 NA TRBV2
ASSSTGAGNTIY TRBJ1-3 NA TRBV4-3
SARSTDTQY TRBJ2-3 NA TRBV20-1
ASTDDRNTEAF TRBJ1-1 NA TRBV2
ASSQSGGATEAF TRBJ1-1 NA TRBV4-2
ASSLTVTDEAF TRBJ1-1 NA TRBV6-6
VRSANVLAGGVWNEQF TRBJ2-1 NA TRBV7-5
AWSYGTGDTEAF TRBJ1-1 TRBD1 TRBV30
ASSLEGGSITEAF TRBJ1-1 NA TRBV7-2
ASSVGSGRALEQY TRBJ2-7 TRBD2 TRBV25-1
ASIPQGVGADTQY TRBJ2-3 TRBD1 TRBV28
ASSLVGRGNTEAF TRBJ1-1 NA TRBV28
ASSAPGIGGYT TRBJ1-2 NA TRBV5-6
ASSGGRWNTGELF TRBJ2-2 NA TRBV10-2
ASSLPGRAGELF TRBJ2-2 TRBD2 TRBV2
ASSIVGGFGYGYT TRBJ1-2 NA TRBV7-9
ASSSRGAETQY TRBJ2-5 NA TRBV27
ASSQGPTGAQKLF TRBJ1-4 TRBD1 TRBV11-2
ASSLATETYTQY TRBJ2-3 NA TRBV5-1
ASSRSAGSTEAF TRBJ1-1 NA TRBV5-4
ASSDQQGIGEQY TRBJ2-7 TRBD1 TRBV7-2
ASSQRSGYEQY TRBJ2-7 NA TRBV4-3